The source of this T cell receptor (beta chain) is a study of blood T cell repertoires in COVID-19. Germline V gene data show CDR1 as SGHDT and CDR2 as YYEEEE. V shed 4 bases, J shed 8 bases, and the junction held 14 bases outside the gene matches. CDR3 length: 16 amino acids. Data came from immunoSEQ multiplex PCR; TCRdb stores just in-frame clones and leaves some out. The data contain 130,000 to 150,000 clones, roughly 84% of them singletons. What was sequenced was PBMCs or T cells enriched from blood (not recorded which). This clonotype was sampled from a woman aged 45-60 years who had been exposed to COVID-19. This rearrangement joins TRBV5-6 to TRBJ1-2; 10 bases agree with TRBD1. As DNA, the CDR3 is TGTGCCAGCAGCAACTCCCCGGGACAGGGGTCGGGGGGCTACACCTTC. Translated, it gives CASSNSPGQGSGGYTF.